This T cell receptor (beta chain) appears in the sequencing data of a study of cytomegalovirus exposure and HLA in healthy donors. Overall study results and limits: Other equally common chains were less clonally expanded than HLA-associated TCR beta chains, a later analysis showed. A few CMV-associated chains were confirmed in vitro to be specific for CMV antigens.

A word on this clone: Its antigen is as yet unknown.

The CDR3 extends over 16 amino acids. V gave up 1 base and J gave up 0 bases, with 14 bases separating them. Per the germline V gene, CDR1 is SGHRS and CDR2 is YFSETQ. Use of 60 Vbeta and 13 Jbeta primers characterized the PCR. Study processing details: Approximately 12 million of the roughly 77 million unique TCR beta chains counted in a later analysis were shared. Method: immunoSEQ multiplex PCR; TCRdb's copy keeps in-frame clones and lacks some. V and J calls and clone size follow that table, whereas D and trimming were derived from the DNA. The table for this sample gives around 76,000 clones. The chain joins TRBV5-1 to TRBJ2-7; TRBD1 might be the D (6 bases). The TCR comes from a man aged 40-49 years in good health and CMV-seronegative. The sequenced sample consisted of PBMCs. The CDR3 sequence: CASSLLSTGASYEQYF. CDR3 in DNA: TGCGCCAGCAGCTTGCTCTCGACAGGTGCCTCCTACGAGCAGTACTTC. The variable domain in full, completed from reference TRBV5-1 and TRBJ2-7, reads KAGVTQTPRYLIKTRGQQVTLSCSPISGHRSVSWYQQTPGQGLQFLFEYFSETQRNKGNFPGRFSGRQFSNSRSEMNVSTLELGDSALYLCASSLLSTGASYEQYFGPGTRLTVT.